The T cell receptor (beta chain) described here comes from a study of spatial heterogeneity in lung cancer. Overall study: In the raw reads, each unique TCR and UMI combination was present more than ten times on average.

On each TCR cDNA molecule, a unique molecular identifier was present. In TCRdb, the 5' RACE reads were re-called with MiXCR into one record per CDR3 protein. The data show more than 9,000 distinct CDR3 sequences, 6% to 7% seen once. This clonotype was found many times. Stated time point: sample taken at primary tumor resection. The cohort: approximately 66 early-stage, untreated non-small cell lung cancer patients. V was trimmed by 3 bases and J by 4 bases, leaving 11 bases between them. The CDR3 extends over 14 amino acids. Germline CDR1 SGHRS, CDR2 YFSETQ. The clonotype was recovered from a male donor with early-stage non-small cell lung cancer. Specimen: normal lung tissue next to the tumor, collected at surgery. J is TRBJ2-1 and V is TRBV5-1, with D possibly matching TRBD1 (6 bases). CDR3 DNA sequence: TGCGCCAGCAGCTACCGGGACACGTACAATGAGCAGTTCTTC. The encoded protein is CASSYRDTYNEQFF.